The text below deals with one T cell receptor beta chain. Antigen: not known. Unmatched junction bases numbered 5, after V lost 6 bases and J lost 4 bases. This CDR3 region has 14 residues. Per germline, CDR1 MDHEN and CDR2 SYDVKM. This sample is part of a study of T cell responses to AZD1222 COVID-19 vaccine. Overall study findings and caveats: There were vaccine-associated CD4 TCRs across spike, dominant at 160-218 and 743-854. Repertoire collection took place solely once the T cell response had peaked. Close to half of all spike-specific TCRs reportedly target regions of the variants that are unmutated. The breadth and depth of Spike-specific TCRs increased once two AZD1222 doses had been given.

Here immunoSEQ multiplex PCR was the method, and the copy in TCRdb shows in-frame clones only, minus some. The sample has over 100,000 clones; around 90% are singletons. The receptor comes from an adult in good health. J is TRBJ1-4 and V is TRBV28; 7 nucleotides line up with TRBD1. The sample consisted of peripheral blood, taken on day 0 of MenACWY control vaccination. As DNA, the CDR3 is TGTGCCAGCAGCAGGGGGGGAATTAATGAAAAACTGTTTTTT. Translated: CASSRGGINEKLFF.